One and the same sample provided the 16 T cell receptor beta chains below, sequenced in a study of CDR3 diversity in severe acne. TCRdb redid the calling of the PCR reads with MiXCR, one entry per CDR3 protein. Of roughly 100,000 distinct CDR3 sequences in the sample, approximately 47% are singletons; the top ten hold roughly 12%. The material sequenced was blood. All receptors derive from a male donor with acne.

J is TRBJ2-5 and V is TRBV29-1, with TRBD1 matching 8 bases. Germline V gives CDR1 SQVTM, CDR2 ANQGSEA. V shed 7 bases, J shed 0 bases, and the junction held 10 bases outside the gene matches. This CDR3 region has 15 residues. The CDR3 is CSALGDRGNQETQYF. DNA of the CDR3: TGCAGCGCCTTAGGTGACAGGGGCAACCAAGAGACCCAGTACTTC.

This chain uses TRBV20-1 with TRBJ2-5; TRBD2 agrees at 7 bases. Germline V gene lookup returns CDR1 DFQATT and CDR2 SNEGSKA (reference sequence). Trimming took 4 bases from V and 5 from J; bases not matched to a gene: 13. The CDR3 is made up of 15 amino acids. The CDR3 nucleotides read TGCAGTGCTAATGGGGGGGGACGGCAAGGGGAGACCCAGTACTTC. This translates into CSANGGGRQGETQYF.

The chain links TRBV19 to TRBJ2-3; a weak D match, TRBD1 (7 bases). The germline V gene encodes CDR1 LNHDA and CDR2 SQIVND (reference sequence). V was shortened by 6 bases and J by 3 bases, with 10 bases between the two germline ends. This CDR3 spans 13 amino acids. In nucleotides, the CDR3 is TGTGCCAGTAGCAGGGGGACTACAGATACGCAGTATTTT. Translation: CASSRGTTDTQYF. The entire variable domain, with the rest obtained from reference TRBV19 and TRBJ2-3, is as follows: DGGITQSPKYLFRKEGQNVTLSCEQNLNHDAMYWYRQDPGQGLRLIYYSQIVNDFQKGDIAEGYSVSREKKESFPLTVTSAQKNPTAFYLCASSRGTTDTQYFGPGTRLTVL.

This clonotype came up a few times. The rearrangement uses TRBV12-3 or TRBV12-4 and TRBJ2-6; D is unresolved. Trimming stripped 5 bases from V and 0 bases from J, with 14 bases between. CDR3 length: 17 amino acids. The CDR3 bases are TGTGCCAGCAGTGAATGGGGTCCTAGCTCTGGGGCCAACGTCCTGACTTTC. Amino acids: CASSEWGPSSGANVLTF.

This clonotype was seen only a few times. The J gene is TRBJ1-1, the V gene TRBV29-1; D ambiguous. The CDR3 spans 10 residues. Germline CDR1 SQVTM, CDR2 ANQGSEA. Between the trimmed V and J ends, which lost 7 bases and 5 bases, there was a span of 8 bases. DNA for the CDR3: TGCAGCGCCCGTTGGACTGAAGCTTTCTTT. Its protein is CSARWTEAFF.

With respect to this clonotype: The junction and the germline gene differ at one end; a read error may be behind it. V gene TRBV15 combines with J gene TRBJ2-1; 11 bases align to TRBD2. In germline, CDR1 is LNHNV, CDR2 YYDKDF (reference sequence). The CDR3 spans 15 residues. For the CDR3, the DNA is TGTGCCACTAGCAGAGATAGCGGGGGGGCCAATGAGCAGCTCTTC. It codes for CATSRDSGGANEQLF. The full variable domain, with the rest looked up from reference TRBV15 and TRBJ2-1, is DAMVIQNPRYQVTQFGKPVTLSCSQTLNHNVMYWYQQKSSQAPKLLFHYYDKDFNNEADTPDNFQSRRPNTSFCFLDIRSPGLGDTAMYLCATSRDSGGANEQLFGPGTRLTVL.

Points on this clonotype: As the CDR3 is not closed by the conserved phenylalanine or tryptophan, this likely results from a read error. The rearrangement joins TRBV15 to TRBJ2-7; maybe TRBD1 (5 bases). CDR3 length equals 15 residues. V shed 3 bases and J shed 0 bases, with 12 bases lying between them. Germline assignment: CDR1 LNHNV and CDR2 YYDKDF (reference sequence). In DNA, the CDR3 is TGTGCCACCAGCAGGGGTCAAGGGGCCTCCTACGAGCAGTACTCC. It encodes CATSRGQGASYEQYS.

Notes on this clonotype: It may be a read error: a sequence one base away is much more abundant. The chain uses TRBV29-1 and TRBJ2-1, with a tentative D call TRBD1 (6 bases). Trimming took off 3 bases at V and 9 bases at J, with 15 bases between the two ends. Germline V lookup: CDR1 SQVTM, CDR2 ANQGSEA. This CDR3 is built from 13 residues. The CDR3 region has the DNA TGCAGCGTTGAGAAGGGGGTTGGAAGTGAGCAGTTCTTC. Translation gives CSVEKGVGSEQFF.

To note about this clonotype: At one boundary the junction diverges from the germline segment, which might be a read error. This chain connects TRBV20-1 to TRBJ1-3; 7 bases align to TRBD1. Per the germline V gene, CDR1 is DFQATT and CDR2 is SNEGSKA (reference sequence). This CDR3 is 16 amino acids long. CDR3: CSAGDHRGSAGNTIYF. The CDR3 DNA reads TGCAGTGCTGGAGACCACAGGGGTTCGGCTGGAAACACCATATATTTT.

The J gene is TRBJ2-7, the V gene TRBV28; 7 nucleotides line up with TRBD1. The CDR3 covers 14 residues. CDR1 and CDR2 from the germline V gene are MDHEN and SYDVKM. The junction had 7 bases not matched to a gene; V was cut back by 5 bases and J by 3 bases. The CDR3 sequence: CASSLDRKFYEQYV. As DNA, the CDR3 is TGTGCCAGCAGTCTGGACAGGAAATTCTACGAGCAGTACGTC.

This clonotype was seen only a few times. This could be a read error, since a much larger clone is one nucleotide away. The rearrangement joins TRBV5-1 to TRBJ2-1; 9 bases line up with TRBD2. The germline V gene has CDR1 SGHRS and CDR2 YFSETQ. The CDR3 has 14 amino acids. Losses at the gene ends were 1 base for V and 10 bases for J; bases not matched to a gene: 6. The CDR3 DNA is TGCGCCAGCAGCTTGTCCCTAGCGGGAAACGAGCAGTTCTTC. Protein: CASSLSLAGNEQFF.

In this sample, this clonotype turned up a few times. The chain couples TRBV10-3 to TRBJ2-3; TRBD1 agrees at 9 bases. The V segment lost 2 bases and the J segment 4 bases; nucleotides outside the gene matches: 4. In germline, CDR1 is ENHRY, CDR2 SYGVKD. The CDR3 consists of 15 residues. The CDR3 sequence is CAISESGTGSDTQYF. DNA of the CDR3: TGTGCCATCAGTGAGAGTGGGACAGGGTCAGATACGCAGTATTTT.

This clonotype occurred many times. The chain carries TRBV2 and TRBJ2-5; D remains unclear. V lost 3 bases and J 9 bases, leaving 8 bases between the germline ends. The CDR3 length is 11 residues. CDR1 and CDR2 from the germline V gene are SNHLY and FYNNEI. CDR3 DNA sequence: TGTGCCAGCAGTGAGCAGTCTTCCCAGTACTTC. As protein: CASSEQSSQYF.

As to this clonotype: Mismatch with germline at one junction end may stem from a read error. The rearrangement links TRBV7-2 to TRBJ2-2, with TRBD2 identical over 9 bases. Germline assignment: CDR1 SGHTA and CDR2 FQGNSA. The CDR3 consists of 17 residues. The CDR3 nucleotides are TGCGCCAGCAGCCAAGATATAGCGGGGGCCAACACCGGGGAGCTGTTTTTT. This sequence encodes CASSQDIAGANTGELFF.

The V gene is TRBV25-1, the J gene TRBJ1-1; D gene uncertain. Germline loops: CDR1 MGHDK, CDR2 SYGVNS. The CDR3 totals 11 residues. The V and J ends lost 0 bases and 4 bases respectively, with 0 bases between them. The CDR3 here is CASSEYTEAFF. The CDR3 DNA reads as TGTGCCAGCAGTGAATACACTGAAGCTTTCTTT.

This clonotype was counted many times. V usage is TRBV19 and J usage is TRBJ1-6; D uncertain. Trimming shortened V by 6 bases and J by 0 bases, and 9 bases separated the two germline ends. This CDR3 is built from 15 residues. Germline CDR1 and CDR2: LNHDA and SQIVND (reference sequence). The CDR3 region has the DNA TGTGCCAGTAGCCCAGCGAGCTCCTATAATTCACCCCTCCACTTT. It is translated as CASSPASSYNSPLHF.